This T cell receptor (beta chain) derives from a study of T cells in Graves' hyperthyroidism and ophthalmopathy. The TCR beta CDR3 regions underwent amplification using RNA transcripts as the source. Carried out on the TCR CDR3, a first-round RT-PCR used the HTBI primer set. In TCRdb, the multiplex PCR reads were re-called with MiXCR into one record per CDR3 protein. Of 370,000 or so distinct CDR3 sequences listed, roughly 12% are singletons. This CDR3 has 14 amino acids. Germline CDR1 is LGHDT and CDR2 is YNNKEL (reference sequence). Between the trimmed V and J ends, which lost 0 bases and 2 bases, there was a span of 8 bases.

The clonotype originates from a man aged 30-40 years with Graves' hyperthyroidism that later progressed to Graves' ophthalmopathy. The chain joins TRBV3-1 to TRBJ2-7; no clear D gene. Sequencing was done on a sample of blood. The CDR3 protein is CASSQELGPYEQYF. CDR3 in DNA: TGTGCCAGCAGCCAAGAGTTAGGGCCCTACGAGCAGTACTTC.